These T cell receptor beta chains were read from a single sample in a study of T cell repertoires in ileal Crohn's disease. Measured with immunoSEQ multiplex PCR; TCRdb has only the in-frame clones, and not every one. This sample carries roughly 13,000 clones, approximately 90% of them seen once, and the ten largest clones take about 4%. The source material was ileal tissue. Receptor source: an adult with Crohn's disease. Both conserved end residues are part of each CDR3. The D gene is left open where the match is weak. Rows give clone size only sometimes, using once, few, many, or a class for an expanded clone.

DNA | CDR3 | J | size | D | V
TGTGCCAGCAGCTCCTACGGAAGGGGGGGTCTCCACTTT | CASSSYGRGGLHF | TRBJ1-6 | NA | NA | TRBV5-4
TGCGCCGAATCAGGTAATAGCAATCAGCCCCAGCATTTT | CAESGNSNQPQHF | TRBJ1-5 | NA | NA | TRBV23-1
TGTGCCAGCAGCTTAACGCCAGGGTCCCATGAAGCTTTCTTT | CASSLTPGSHEAFF | TRBJ1-1 | NA | NA | TRBV7-3
TGCGCCAGCAGCAACCAGGACACCTCTAGCACAGATACGCAGTATTTT | CASSNQDTSSTDTQYF | TRBJ2-3 | once | NA | TRBV5-1
TGTGCCACCAGCAGAGATTACAGGGAGTACTTC | CATSRDYREYF | TRBJ2-7 | NA | NA | TRBV15
TGCGCCAGCAGTGGGGAGTGGGGAGCGGGGGGATACAATGAGCAGTTCTTC | CASSGEWGAGGYNEQFF | TRBJ2-1 | NA | TRBD2 | TRBV10-1
TGTGCCAGCAGTTCCCCAGGGGGCTCGAACACTGAAGCTTTCTTT | CASSSPGGSNTEAFF | TRBJ1-1 | NA | TRBD1 | TRBV28
TGTGCCAGCAGTTATGAGGAGGGCAATCAGCCCCAGCATTTT | CASSYEEGNQPQHF | TRBJ1-5 | NA | NA | TRBV6-1
TGTGCCAGCTCACAGGGGACTTATGGCTACACCTTC | CASSQGTYGYTF | TRBJ1-2 | NA | NA | TRBV18
TGCGCCAGCAGCCAAGAGCGGACCGGGGAGCTGTTTTTT | CASSQERTGELFF | TRBJ2-2 | NA | NA | TRBV4-3
TGTGCCAGCAGCGCCCACAGGGGTCGGAACACTGGAGCTTTCTTT | CASSAHRGRNTGAFF | TRBJ1-1 | NA | TRBD1 | TRBV7-6
TGTGCCAGCTCACCAGCTACCTTATACAATGAGCAGTTCTTC | CASSPATLYNEQFF | TRBJ2-1 | NA | NA | TRBV18
TGTGCCACCAGCAGAGACTTAGCGGGAGGAGGAAGGAATGAGCAGTTCTTC | CATSRDLAGGGRNEQFF | TRBJ2-1 | NA | TRBD2 | TRBV15
TGTGCCAGCTCACGTACAGGGGGGGATCAGCCCCAGCATTTT | CASSRTGGDQPQHF | TRBJ1-5 | NA | TRBD1 | TRBV18
TGCGCCAGCAGCCAAGATAGGGGGCTGAACACTGAAGCTTTCTTT | CASSQDRGLNTEAFF | TRBJ1-1 | NA | TRBD1 | TRBV4-3
TGTGCCCTTGGGACAGGAAGCTCCTACGAGCAGTACTTC | CALGTGSSYEQYF | TRBJ2-7 | NA | TRBD1 | TRBV2
TGTGCCAGCAGTCGGTTAGCGGGAACGAACACCGGGGAGCTGTTTTTT | CASSRLAGTNTGELFF | TRBJ2-2 | NA | TRBD2 | TRBV6-6
TGCGCCAGCAGCTTGGTGGGGGCAGACTACGAGCAGTACTTC | CASSLVGADYEQYF | TRBJ2-7 | NA | NA | TRBV5-1
TGTGCCAGCAGTTACTCTAGACAGGGCAATCAGCCCCAGCATTTT | CASSYSRQGNQPQHF | TRBJ1-5 | NA | NA | TRBV6-5